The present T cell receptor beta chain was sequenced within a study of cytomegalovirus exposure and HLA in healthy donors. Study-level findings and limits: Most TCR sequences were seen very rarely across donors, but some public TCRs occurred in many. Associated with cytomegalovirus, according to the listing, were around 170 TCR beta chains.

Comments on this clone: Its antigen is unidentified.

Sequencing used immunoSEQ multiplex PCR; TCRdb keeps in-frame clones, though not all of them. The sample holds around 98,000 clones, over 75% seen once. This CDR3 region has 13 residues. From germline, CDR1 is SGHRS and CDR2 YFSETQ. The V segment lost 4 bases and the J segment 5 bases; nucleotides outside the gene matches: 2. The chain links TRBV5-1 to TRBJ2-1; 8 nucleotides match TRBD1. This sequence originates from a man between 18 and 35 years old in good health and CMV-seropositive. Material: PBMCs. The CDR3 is CASSPDRDNEQFF. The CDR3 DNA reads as TGCGCCAGCAGCCCGGACAGGGACAATGAGCAGTTCTTC.